The source of this T cell receptor (beta chain) is a study of human T cells and chemical hapten exposure. Study details: Sensitization used 2% DPC on roughly 2 cm by roughly 2 cm upper inner arm skin.

TCRdb fed the RACE reads into MiXCR, producing one record per CDR3 protein. Of about 260,000 distinct CDR3 sequences in the sample, about 8.1% were seen once. Time point specified: pre-sensitization, week 0. The sample's treatment: therapeutic diphenylcyclopropenone sensitization with weekly scalp DPC. This clonotype was picked up many times. The V end lost 7 bases, the J end lost 0 bases, and 8 bases lay between the germline ends. The CDR3 consists of 13 residues. Germline CDR1 reads MNHEY; CDR2 reads SVGAGI. The clonotype originates from a woman aged 40-49 years with alopecia areata. Some clones in this sample may be carry-over from other donors' samples. The chain is built from TRBV6-5 and TRBJ2-3, with a possible D match to TRBD1 (5 bases). The sample consisted of whole blood, taken in connection with sensitization to the hapten diphenylcyclopropenone (DPC). In nucleotides, the CDR3 is TGTGCCAGCACCAGGGCGAGCACAGATACGCAGTATTTT. Residues: CASTRASTDTQYF.